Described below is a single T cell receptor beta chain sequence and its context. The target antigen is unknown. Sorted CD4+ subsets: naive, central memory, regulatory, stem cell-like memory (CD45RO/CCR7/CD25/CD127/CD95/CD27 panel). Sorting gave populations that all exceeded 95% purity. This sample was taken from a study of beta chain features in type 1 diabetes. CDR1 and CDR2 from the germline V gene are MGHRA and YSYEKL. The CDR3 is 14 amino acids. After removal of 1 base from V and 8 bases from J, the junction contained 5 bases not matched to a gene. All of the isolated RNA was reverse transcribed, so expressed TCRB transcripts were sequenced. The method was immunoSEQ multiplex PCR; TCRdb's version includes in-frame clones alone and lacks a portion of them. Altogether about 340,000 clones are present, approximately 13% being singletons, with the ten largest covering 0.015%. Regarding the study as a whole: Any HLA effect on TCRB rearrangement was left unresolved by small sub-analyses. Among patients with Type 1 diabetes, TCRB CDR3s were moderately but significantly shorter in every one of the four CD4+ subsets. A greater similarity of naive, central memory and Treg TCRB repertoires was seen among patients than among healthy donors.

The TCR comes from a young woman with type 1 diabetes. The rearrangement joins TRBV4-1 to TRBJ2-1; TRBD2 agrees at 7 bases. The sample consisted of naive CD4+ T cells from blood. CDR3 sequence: CASSQGDYLDEQFF. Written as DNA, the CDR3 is TGCGCCAGCAGCCAAGGGGACTACCTCGATGAGCAGTTCTTC.